Shown below are 7 T cell receptor beta chains from a single sample sequenced in a study of T cells expressing NK-cell markers. TCRdb reprocessed the 5' RACE reads, keeping one entry per CDR3 protein, no DNA. The listing contains about 260,000 distinct CDR3 sequences. Material: blood T cells: a sorted CD56 or NKG2C T cell subset, CD4+ or CD8+ T cells, or bulk PBMC T cells (not recorded which). The receptors derive from a woman between 18 and 75 years old in good health.

V and J are TRBV20-1 and TRBJ2-1. This CDR3 region has 14 residues. Germline lookup yields CDR1 DFQATT and CDR2 SNEGSKA (reference sequence). The CDR3 reads CSAQQNLLTNEQFF.

The chain employs TRBV10-3 and TRBJ2-1; with no DNA, the TCRdb D assignment of TRBD1 cannot be verified. The CDR3 runs to 14 residues. Per germline, CDR1 ENHRY and CDR2 SYGVKD. The CDR3 loop reads CAISLQGIDNEQFF.

The chain employs TRBV6-1 and TRBJ2-1; TCRdb outputs TRBD2, but without DNA this stays unchecked. The germline V gene has CDR1 MNHNS and CDR2 SASEGT. The CDR3 is made up of 15 amino acids. The CDR3 protein is CASSKGLAGENEQFF.

The rearrangement links TRBV29-1 to TRBJ2-6. CDR1 is SQVTM, CDR2 ANQGSEA, per germline. There are 12 residues in the CDR3. CDR3 region: CSVARGANVLTF.

The chain has TRBV20-1 and TRBJ2-1; TCRdb's D gene call, TRBD2, goes unchecked for lack of DNA. Germline V gene sequence: CDR1 DFQATT, CDR2 SNEGSKA (reference sequence). This CDR3 contains 18 residues. CDR3 protein: CSARAGTSGRAPYNEQFF.

The V gene is TRBV4-3, the J gene TRBJ2-7. This CDR3 comprises 16 residues. Germline CDR1 and CDR2: LGHNA and YSLEER. CDR3: CASSQDRVGASYEQYF.

The V gene is TRBV7-8, the J gene TRBJ1-2; TCRdb selects TRBD1, and the lack of DNA leaves this call unchecked. This CDR3 contains 13 residues. Germline V lookup: CDR1 SGHVS, CDR2 FQNEAQ. This CDR3 reads CASRLTRDSLYTF.